This T cell receptor (beta chain) was documented in a study of CD8 T cells in ankylosing spondylitis (dated by TCRdb to about 2017). About the study as a whole: To find TCR variants linked to disease, the study profiled T cell receptor beta repertoires in ankylosing spondylitis patients and healthy donors. The full study cohort was made up of approximately 24 ankylosing spondylitis patients and approximately 100 healthy donors. Samples of peripheral blood were taken, and for ankylosing spondylitis patients, synovial fluid was collected as well.

General findings and caveats noted by the study authors: In peripheral blood, the disease-linked clones were found at relatively low frequencies and had a CD8+ phenotype. Some TCR beta motif variants had previously been reported in synovial fluid and blood of reactive arthritis patients, which suggested common disease-initiation mechanisms. The disease-linked clones were reported to be significantly enriched in matched synovial fluid samples from ankylosing spondylitis patients. Blood from ankylosing spondylitis patients appeared to be characterized by a TCR beta motif composed of several highly homologous amino acid variants.

The run used an Illumina HiSeq 2500. Quantitative 5'-RACE with molecular barcodes was the method used to prepare the TCR beta libraries. Per the original workflow: To identify disease-linked TCR variants, a new computational method was used, one built on a probabilistic model of VDJ rearrangement. TCRdb redid the processing of the public reads, applying fastp at Q25 and MiXCR, and retained in-frame beta chains. A single entry per CDR3 protein holds the most common genes and DNA from its merged rows. The V and J calls follow TCRdb's processing rather than the paper's. This sample is represented by approximately 260,000 distinct CDR3 sequences; 15% to 20% of them were singletons. The biggest ten clones account for approximately 33% of the sample. A remark on this clonotype: Its antigen is still unknown. Base-call qualities are not available, and no considerably larger clone is one nucleotide away.

Reading from cysteine to phenylalanine, the CDR3 counts 13 amino acids. Kept here is only the CDR3 DNA, which spans 39 bases and is read in frame from base 1. The junction shows trimming of 6 bases on V and 11 bases on J, and the gene matches do not reach 7 bases of it. CDR1 and CDR2, looked up from the germline V gene, are MNHEY and SVGEGT. The clonotype was recovered from a male donor with ankylosing spondylitis or in good health (not recorded which). The specimen was blood, either unsorted or a sorted T cell fraction (not recorded which). Recombination connected TRBV6-2 or TRBV6-3 to TRBJ2-1, and 10 bases in between align with TRBD1. The DNA reads TGTGCCAGCAGCCAAGGACAGGGGGTTAAGCAGTTCTTC. Translated, this is CASSQGQGVKQFF.